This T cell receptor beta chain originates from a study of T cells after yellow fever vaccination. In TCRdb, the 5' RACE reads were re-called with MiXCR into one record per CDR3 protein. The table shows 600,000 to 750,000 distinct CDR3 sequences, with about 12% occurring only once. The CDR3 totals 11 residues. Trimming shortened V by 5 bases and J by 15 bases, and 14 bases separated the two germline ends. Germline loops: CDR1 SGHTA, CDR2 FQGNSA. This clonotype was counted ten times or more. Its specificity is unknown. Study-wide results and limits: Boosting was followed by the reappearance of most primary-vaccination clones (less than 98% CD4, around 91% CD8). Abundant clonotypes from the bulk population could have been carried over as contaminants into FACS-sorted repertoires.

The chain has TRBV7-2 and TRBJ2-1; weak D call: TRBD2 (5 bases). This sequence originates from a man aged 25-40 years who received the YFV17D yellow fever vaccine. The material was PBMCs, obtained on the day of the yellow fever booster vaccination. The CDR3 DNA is TGTGCCAGCAGCCAAGGGCCTAGCAGGTTCTTC. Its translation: CASSQGPSRFF.